This is a list of T cell receptor beta chains from one sample in a study of cytomegalovirus exposure and HLA in healthy donors. Sequencing was performed with immunoSEQ multiplex PCR; in TCRdb, only in-frame clones are kept and a portion is missing. The sample contains fewer than 150,000 clones, over 70% of which appear only once. Sequenced material: PBMCs. These receptors were collected from a woman in her 50s in good health and CMV-seropositive. CDR3s include the opening cysteine and the closing phenylalanine or tryptophan. D genes are given only for firm matches. Only some rows state a clone size, as once, few, many or a class for expanded clones.

d_call	clone_size	v_call	cdr3_length	j_call	cdr3_aa	cdr3_nt
TRBD1	.	TRBV10-3	14	TRBJ1-1	CAIRGQGANTEAFF	TGTGCCATCAGGGGACAGGGGGCAAACACTGAAGCTTTCTTT
TRBD1	.	TRBV5-8	17	TRBJ2-2	CASSHLGQGASTGELFF	TGTGCCAGCAGCCATTTAGGGCAGGGGGCTTCGACCGGGGAGCTGTTTTTT
TRBD1	few	TRBV9	15	TRBJ2-7	CASSVGTGAPYEQYF	TGTGCCAGCAGCGTAGGAACAGGGGCCCCCTACGAGCAGTACTTC
TRBD1	.	TRBV4-1	16	TRBJ1-5	CASSQDQGAVRKPQHF	TGCGCCAGCAGCCAAGATCAGGGGGCGGTGAGAAAGCCCCAGCATTTC
.	once	TRBV28	12	TRBJ1-5	CASSGDHQPQHF	TGTGCCAGCAGCGGAGATCATCAGCCCCAGCATTTT
.	.	TRBV19	14	TRBJ1-2	CASTVRGKWDGYTF	TGTGCCAGTACAGTGAGGGGGAAATGGGATGGCTACACCTTC
.	few	TRBV4-1	16	TRBJ1-1	CASSQDATGLNTEAFF	TGCGCCAGCAGCCAAGATGCCACAGGATTGAACACTGAAGCTTTCTTT
.	few	TRBV28	15	TRBJ2-7	CASSSSRTSVYEQYF	.
.	few	TRBV30	14	TRBJ2-5	CAWSVGQGQETQYF	TGTGCCTGGAGTGTGGGGCAGGGCCAAGAGACCCAGTACTTC
.	.	TRBV28	15	TRBJ1-5	CASSFRNRGNQPQHF	TGTGCCAGCAGTTTTAGGAACAGGGGCAATCAGCCCCAGCATTTT
.	.	TRBV5-1	15	TRBJ2-7	CASSLVAGPSYEQYF	TGCGCCAGCAGCTTGGTGGCAGGGCCCTCCTACGAGCAGTACTTC
.	few	TRBV5-6	15	TRBJ2-7	CASSPHSLQGFEQYF	TGTGCCAGCAGCCCACATTCCCTACAGGGTTTCGAGCAGTACTTC
TRBD1	.	TRBV10-1	13	TRBJ1-6	CASSGQGNSPLHF	TGCGCCAGCAGTGGACAGGGTAATTCACCCCTCCACTTT
TRBD1	.	TRBV7-3	16	TRBJ1-2	CASSPAGGQGVYGYTF	TGTGCCAGCAGCCCCGCCGGTGGACAGGGAGTCTATGGCTACACCTTC
.	.	TRBV5-4	17	TRBJ2-7	CASSLGTASAGQYEQYF	TGTGCCAGCAGCTTGGGGACGGCAAGCGCGGGGCAATACGAGCAGTACTTC
.	.	TRBV19	14	TRBJ2-1	CASSIPASVNEQFF	TGTGCCAGTAGTATTCCAGCTAGCGTCAATGAGCAGTTCTTC
TRBD1	.	TRBV19	14	TRBJ1-4	CASSIAAGQGKLFF	TGTGCCAGTAGTATAGCCGCAGGACAGGGTAAACTGTTTTTT
.	.	TRBV7-2	16	TRBJ1-3	CASSLGMGTSGNTIYF	TGTGCCAGCAGCTTAGGAATGGGGACTTCTGGAAACACCATATATTTT
.	few	TRBV4-2	21	TRBJ1-1	CASSQDTFMIITAGRNTEAFF	TGTGCCAGCAGCCAAGACACCTTTATGATTATTACAGCCGGGAGAAACACTGAAGCTTTCTTT
TRBD1	.	TRBV5-1	13	TRBJ1-1	CASSLATGSGAFF	TGCGCCAGCAGCTTGGCGACAGGGTCGGGGGCTTTCTTT
.	.	TRBV7-3	16	TRBJ2-1	CASSLPQRVLNNEQFF	TGTGCCAGCAGCTTACCTCAGCGGGTACTTAACAATGAGCAGTTCTTC
.	.	TRBV19	14	TRBJ2-5	CASSIRDSRETQYF	TGTGCCAGTAGTATACGGGATTCTCGGGAGACCCAGTACTTC
TRBD1	.	TRBV7-9	15	TRBJ1-4	CASSLQGGYGEKLFF	TGTGCCAGCAGCTTACAGGGGGGATATGGCGAAAAACTGTTTTTT
.	.	TRBV5-5	13	TRBJ2-7	CASSPQGTGEQYF	TGTGCCAGCAGCCCCCAGGGTACAGGCGAGCAGTACTTC
.	.	TRBV4-2	15	TRBJ2-3	CASSPDRTSTDTQYF	TGTGCCAGCAGTCCAGACAGGACTAGCACAGATACGCAGTATTTT
TRBD2	.	TRBV5-1	15	TRBJ2-1	CASTLSGGDYNEQFF	TGCGCCAGCACTTTGAGCGGGGGAGATTACAATGAGCAGTTCTTC
.	.	TRBV5-4	15	TRBJ2-1	CASSSDRPEYNEQFF	TGTGCCAGCAGCTCAGACAGGCCAGAGTACAATGAGCAGTTCTTC
TRBD1	.	TRBV5-1	13	TRBJ1-1	CASIGQANTEAFF	TGCGCCAGCATTGGACAGGCGAACACTGAAGCTTTCTTT
.	few	TRBV7-2	14	TRBJ2-7	CASSLGKDSYEQYF	TGTGCCAGCAGCTTAGGGAAGGACAGCTACGAGCAGTACTTC
.	.	TRBV5-1	13	TRBJ2-7	CASSPDNQGEQYF	TGCGCCAGCAGCCCGGATAACCAGGGCGAGCAGTACTTC
.	.	TRBV19	13	TRBJ1-2	CASSPVSGAGYTF	TGTGCCAGTAGCCCCGTTTCAGGGGCTGGCTACACCTTC
.	.	TRBV5-8	14	TRBJ1-4	CASRGDRITEKLFF	TGTGCCAGCAGGGGAGACAGGATAACAGAAAAACTGTTTTTT
.	once	TRBV9	13	TRBJ2-5	CASSPPGVQAQYF	TGTGCCAGCAGCCCCCCGGGGGTCCAGGCCCAGTACTTC
TRBD2	.	TRBV4-2	17	TRBJ2-1	CASSQDPLAVSYNEQFF	TGTGCCAGCAGCCAAGATCCTCTAGCGGTCTCCTACAATGAGCAGTTCTTC
TRBD1	.	TRBV5-6	16	TRBJ1-2	CASSLGGPGTGYGYTF	TGTGCCAGCAGCTTGGGCGGACCCGGGACAGGGTATGGCTACACCTTC
.	.	TRBV7-9	12	TRBJ1-2	CASSLVNIGYTF	TGTGCCAGCAGCTTAGTAAACATTGGCTACACCTTC
TRBD1	once	TRBV7-3	13	TRBJ1-1	CASSDRQGTEAFF	TGTGCCAGCAGCGATCGACAGGGCACTGAAGCTTTCTTT
TRBD1	.	TRBV6-1	15	TRBJ1-1	CASSEVGGTHTEAFF	TGTGCCAGCAGTGAAGTAGGGGGCACGCACACTGAAGCTTTCTTT
.	.	TRBV2	14	TRBJ2-5	CASRGPAWRETQYF	TGTGCCAGCAGAGGCCCGGCCTGGCGGGAGACCCAGTACTTC
TRBD1	.	TRBV5-4	14	TRBJ1-2	CASRSRDRNYGYTF	TGTGCCAGCAGGAGCCGGGACAGGAACTATGGCTACACCTTC
TRBD2	.	TRBV5-4	15	TRBJ2-2	CASSPSEAGSGELFF	TGTGCCAGCAGTCCGTCAGAAGCGGGATCCGGGGAGCTGTTTTTT
TRBD1	.	TRBV27	13	TRBJ1-2	CASSFKQGQGYTF	TGTGCCAGCAGTTTTAAACAGGGGCAGGGCTACACCTTC
.	.	TRBV29-1	13	TRBJ1-1	CTLDRMAGTEAFF	TGCACCCTTGACAGGATGGCGGGCACTGAAGCTTTCTTT
.	.	TRBV4-1	17	TRBJ1-3	CASSQDLWAPSGNTIYF	TGCGCCAGCAGCCAAGATCTTTGGGCACCCTCTGGAAACACCATATATTTT
TRBD1	few	TRBV28	18	TRBJ2-7	CASSSLSSRTGVWYEQYF	TGTGCCAGCAGTTCCCTATCATCGCGGACAGGGGTATGGTACGAGCAGTACTTC
TRBD2	once	TRBV19	16	TRBJ2-1	CASSTPGSGSRDEQFF	TGTGCCAGTAGTACCCCGGGTAGCGGGAGCCGGGATGAGCAGTTCTTC
TRBD2	.	TRBV27	18	TRBJ2-1	CASSTSGSLVSLVNEQFF	TGTGCCAGCAGTACGAGCGGGAGCCTTGTTTCGCTCGTCAATGAGCAGTTCTTC
TRBD2	.	TRBV7-8	14	TRBJ2-5	CASSLRGGRETQYF	TGTGCCAGCAGCTTACGGGGGGGCCGGGAGACCCAGTACTTC
.	.	TRBV19	12	TRBJ1-5	CASSTGVQPQHF	TGTGCCAGTAGTACAGGGGTTCAGCCCCAGCATTTT
.	.	TRBV7-2	15	TRBJ2-1	CASSLLGGAYNEQFF	TGTGCCAGCAGCTTACTAGGCGGGGCCTACAATGAGCAGTTCTTC
.	few	TRBV5-4	14	TRBJ2-7	CASSLGGGIYEQYF	TGTGCCAGCAGCTTGGGTGGGGGGATCTACGAGCAGTACTTC
TRBD1	.	TRBV5-6	15	TRBJ1-2	CASSFGEGQAYGYTF	TGTGCCAGCAGCTTTGGCGAAGGACAGGCCTATGGCTACACCTTC
TRBD1	.	TRBV27	15	TRBJ1-1	CASSWAGGANTEAFF	TGTGCCAGCAGTTGGGCAGGGGGCGCGAACACTGAAGCTTTCTTT
TRBD1	.	TRBV29-1	13	TRBJ1-2	CSASDRGLDGYTF	TGCAGCGCTTCGGACAGGGGGCTAGATGGCTACACCTTC